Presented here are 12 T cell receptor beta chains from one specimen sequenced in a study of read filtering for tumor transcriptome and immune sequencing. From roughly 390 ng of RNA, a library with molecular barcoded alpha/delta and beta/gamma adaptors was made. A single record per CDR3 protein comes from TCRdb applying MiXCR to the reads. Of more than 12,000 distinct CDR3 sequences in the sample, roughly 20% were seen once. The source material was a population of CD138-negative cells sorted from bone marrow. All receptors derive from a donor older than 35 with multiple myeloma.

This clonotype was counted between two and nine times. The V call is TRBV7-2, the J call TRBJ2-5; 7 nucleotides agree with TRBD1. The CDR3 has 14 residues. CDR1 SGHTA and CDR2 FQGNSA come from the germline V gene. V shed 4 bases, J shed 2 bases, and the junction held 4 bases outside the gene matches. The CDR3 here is CASSYRQGQETQYF. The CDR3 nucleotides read TGTGCCAGCAGCTATCGACAGGGTCAAGAGACCCAGTACTTC.

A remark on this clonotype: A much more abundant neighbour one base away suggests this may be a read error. The CDR3: CASSGPGLAVYNEQFF. CDR3 DNA sequence: TGTGCCAGCAGTGGGCCGGGCCTAGCGGTCTACAATGAGCAGTTCTTC. The chain employs TRBV2 and TRBJ2-1, with TRBD2 identical over 7 bases. Germline CDR1 and CDR2: SNHLY and FYNNEI. This CDR3 comprises 16 residues. The V and J ends lost 4 bases and 3 bases, in that order; junction bases with no gene match: 9.

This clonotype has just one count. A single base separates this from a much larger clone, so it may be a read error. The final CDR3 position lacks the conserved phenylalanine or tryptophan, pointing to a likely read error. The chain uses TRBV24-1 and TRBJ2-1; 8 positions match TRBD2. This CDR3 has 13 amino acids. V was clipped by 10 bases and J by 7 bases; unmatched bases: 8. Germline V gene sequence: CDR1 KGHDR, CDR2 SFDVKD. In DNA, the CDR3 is TGTGCCACGGAAGCGGGAGACACAAATGAGCAGTTCCTC. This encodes CATEAGDTNEQFL.

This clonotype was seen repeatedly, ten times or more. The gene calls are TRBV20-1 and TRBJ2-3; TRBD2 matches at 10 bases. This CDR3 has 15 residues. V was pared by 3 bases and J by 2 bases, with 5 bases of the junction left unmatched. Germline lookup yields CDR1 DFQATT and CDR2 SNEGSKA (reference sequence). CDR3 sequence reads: CSASTSGDYTDTQYF. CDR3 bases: TGCAGTGCTAGTACTAGCGGGGACTACACAGATACGCAGTATTTT.

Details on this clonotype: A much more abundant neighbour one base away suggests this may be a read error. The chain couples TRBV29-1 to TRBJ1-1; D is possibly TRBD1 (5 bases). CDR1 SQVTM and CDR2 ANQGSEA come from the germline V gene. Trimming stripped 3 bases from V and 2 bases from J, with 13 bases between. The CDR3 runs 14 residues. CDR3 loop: CSVEGGKLNTEAFF. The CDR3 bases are TGCAGCGTTGAGGGGGGAAAGCTAAACACTGAAGCTTTCTTT.

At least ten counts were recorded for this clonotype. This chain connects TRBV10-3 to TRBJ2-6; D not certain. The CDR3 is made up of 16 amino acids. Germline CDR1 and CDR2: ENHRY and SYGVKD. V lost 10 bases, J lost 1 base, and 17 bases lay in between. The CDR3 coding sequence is TGTGCCACCACAGTTGGAGCTCCGTCTGGGGCCAACGTCCTGACTTTC. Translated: CATTVGAPSGANVLTF.

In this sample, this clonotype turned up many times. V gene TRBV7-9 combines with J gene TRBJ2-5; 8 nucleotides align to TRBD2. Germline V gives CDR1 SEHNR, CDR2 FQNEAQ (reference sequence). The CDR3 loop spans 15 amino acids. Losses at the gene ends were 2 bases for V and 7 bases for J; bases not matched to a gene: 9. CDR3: CASSLSSGGPSTQYF. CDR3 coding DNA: TGTGCCAGCAGCTTATCCAGCGGGGGCCCATCGACCCAGTACTTC.

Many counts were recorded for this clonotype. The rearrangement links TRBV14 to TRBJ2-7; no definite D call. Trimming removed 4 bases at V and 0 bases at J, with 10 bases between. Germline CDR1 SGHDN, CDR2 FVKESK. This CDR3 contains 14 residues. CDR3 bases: TGTGCCAGCAGCCGGCTGGGTAGCTCCTACGAGCAGTACTTC. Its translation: CASSRLGSSYEQYF. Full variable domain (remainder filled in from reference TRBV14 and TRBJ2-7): EAGVTQFPSHSVIEKGQTVTLRCDPISGHDNLYWYRRVMGKEIKFLLHFVKESKQDESGMPNNRFLAERTGGTYSTLKVQPAELEDSGVYFCASSRLGSSYEQYFGPGTRLTVT.

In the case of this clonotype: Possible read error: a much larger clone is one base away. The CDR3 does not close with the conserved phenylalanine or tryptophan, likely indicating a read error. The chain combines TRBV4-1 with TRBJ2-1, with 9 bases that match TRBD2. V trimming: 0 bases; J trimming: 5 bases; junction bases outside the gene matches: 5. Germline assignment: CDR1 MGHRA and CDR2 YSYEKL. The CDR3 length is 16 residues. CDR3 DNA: TGCGCCAGCAGCCAAGAGGGTAGCGGGGGCCACAATGAGCAGTTCTCC. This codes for CASSQEGSGGHNEQFS.

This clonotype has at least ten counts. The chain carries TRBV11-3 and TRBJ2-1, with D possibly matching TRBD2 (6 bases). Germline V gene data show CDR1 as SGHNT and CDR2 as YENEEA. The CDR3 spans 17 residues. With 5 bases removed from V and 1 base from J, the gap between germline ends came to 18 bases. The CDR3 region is CASSPGLRRISYNEQFF. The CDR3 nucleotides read TGTGCCAGCAGCCCGGGACTTCGCCGGATTTCCTACAATGAGCAGTTCTTC. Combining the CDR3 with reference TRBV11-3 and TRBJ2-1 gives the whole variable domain EAGVVQSPRYKIIEKKQPVAFWCNPISGHNTLYWYLQNLGQGPELLIRYENEEAVDDSQLPKDRFSAERLKGVDSTLKIQPAELGDSAVYLCASSPGLRRISYNEQFFGPGTRLTVL.

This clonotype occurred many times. DNA of the CDR3: TGCAGCGTTTTCCCGATTGACTACAATGAGCAGTTCTTC. Translation gives CSVFPIDYNEQFF. V usage is TRBV29-1 and J usage is TRBJ2-1; D is unresolved. The CDR3 is 13 amino acids. The V gene lost 5 bases and the J gene lost 3 bases, with 11 bases spanning the gap. Per the germline V gene, CDR1 is SQVTM and CDR2 is ANQGSEA.

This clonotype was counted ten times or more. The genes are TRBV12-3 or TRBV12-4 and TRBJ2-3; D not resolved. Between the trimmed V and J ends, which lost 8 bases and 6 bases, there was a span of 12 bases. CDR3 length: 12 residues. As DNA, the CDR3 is TGTGCCAGCGGTAACCCCGAGGATACGCAGTATTTT. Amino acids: CASGNPEDTQYF.